This section outlines one TCR beta chain sequence together with its context. Ten or more counts support this clonotype. The clone's antigen remains unknown. It has no much larger one-base neighbor in the sample; base qualities were not kept. The entry originates in a study of neurological immune-mediated disorders (dated 2019 in TCRdb). Study-level background: Using UMI-based sequencing, the study compared peripheral blood TCR-beta repertoires from patients with HTLV-I-associated myelopathy (HAM/TSP), patients with multiple sclerosis, and healthy controls. The 100 to 110 TCR-beta libraries covered PBMC samples along with longitudinal samples, technical triplicates, and paired sorted CD4+ and CD8+ T-cell subsets. To precisely calculate how much the frequency of each individual clone varied, libraries were sequenced in technical triplicate. The cohort comprised some 71 subjects: roughly 15 HAM/TSP patients, some 34 multiple sclerosis patients and about 20 healthy controls.

The V end loses 4 bases and the J end loses 1 base, and a stretch of 5 bases separates them. The germline V gene specifies ENHRY as CDR1 and SYGVKD as CDR2. Including cysteine and phenylalanine, the CDR3 has 12 amino acids. Only the CDR3 DNA stays, 36 bases, in frame from base 1. Results the study describes overall, beyond this receptor: TCR clonal expansion was highest in HAM/TSP patients and lowest in MS patients, with MS patients falling below even healthy controls. Expanded clones from different subjects shared no identical CDR3 amino acid sequences, which suggests that TCR-beta repertoires were private in all groups.

The time point tag for this specimen amounts to: technical triplicate 3. For the unsorted PBMC libraries, 2 million PBMCs were stored in RNAlater at -80 degrees C until RNA extraction and were used to generate the libraries. Peripheral blood was subjected to Ficoll-Hypaque density gradient centrifugation to isolate PBMCs, which were then cryopreserved in liquid nitrogen. cDNA was synthesized by template-switch 5'RACE using a primer with a 10-nucleotide random unique molecular identifier that tagged each TCR transcript. Over 160 million TCR-beta sequences, covering 15-18 subjects, were produced in each sequencing run. Total RNA was extracted with the RNeasy kit. The KAPA Real-time Library Amplification kit was used to amplify TCR-beta VDJ regions with primers targeting the TCR constant region and the 5'RACE anchor. Sample indexes and Illumina adaptors were added in a first PCR, after which library yield was increased in a second PCR. After purification with Ampure beads, the TCR product of roughly 650 bp was size-selected on a 2% E-gel SizeSelection system. Before pooling, library quality was assessed on a Bioanalyzer, concentration was determined with Qubit, and library quantification was performed with the Kapa Library Quantification kit. Paired-end 2 x 150 bp sequencing of the libraries was performed on an Illumina HiSeq 2500. To increase sequence diversity, roughly 23-30% phiX was spiked into each library pool. Per the original workflow: The UMI-based MiGEC pipeline processed quality-filtered reads and removed over 85% of raw TCR sequences during error correction. IMGT germline references were used for aligning VDJ genes, and each clonotype was defined as a unique CDR3 amino acid sequence together with its V-J genes. VDJtools evaluated clonal expansion, Shannon diversity and CDR3 relatedness (CalcPairwiseDistances, ClusterSamples); CLCbio workbench built phylogenetic trees. A clone was classed as expanded if it had 8 or more unique UMIs, a cutoff based on coefficient-of-variation modelling across technical triplicates. TCRdb reworked the public reads: Q25 trimming with fastp, MiXCR clone assembly, productive beta chains retained. For every CDR3 protein sequence, its rows merge into one entry that carries the most common genes and DNA. The authors' filters were not applied to this entry. In all, the sample holds under 45,000 distinct CDR3 sequences, and around a fifth of those were seen once. The top ten constitute 3.5% to 5% of the sample.

The source material was PBMCs. The chain couples TRBV10-3 to TRBJ2-7; the D gene is unclear. This TCR was recovered from a man in his fifties or sixties with HTLV-1-associated myelopathy (HAM/TSP). The bases read TGTGCCATCAGTGGGAAATCCTACGAGCAGTACTTC. This codes for CAISGKSYEQYF.